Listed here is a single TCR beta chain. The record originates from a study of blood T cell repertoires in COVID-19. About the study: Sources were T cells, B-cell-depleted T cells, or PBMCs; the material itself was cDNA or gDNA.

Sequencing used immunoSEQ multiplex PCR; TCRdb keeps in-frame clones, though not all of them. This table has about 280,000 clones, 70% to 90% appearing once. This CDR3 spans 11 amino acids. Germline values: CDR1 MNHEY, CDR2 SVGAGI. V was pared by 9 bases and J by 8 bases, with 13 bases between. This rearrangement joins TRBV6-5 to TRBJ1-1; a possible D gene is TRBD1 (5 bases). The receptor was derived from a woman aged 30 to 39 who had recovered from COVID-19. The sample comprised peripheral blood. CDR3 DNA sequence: TGTGCCAGTACCGGACGGGGGGAAGCTTTCTTT. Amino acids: CASTGRGEAFF.